This TCR beta chain was sequenced for a study of T-cell memory formation after mild COVID-19. Trimming cost V 0 bases and J 0 bases, with 10 bases left between them. This CDR3 is built from 16 residues. Germline V lookup: CDR1 SGDLS, CDR2 YYNGEE. Each CDR3 protein gets one entry after TCRdb re-called the 5' RACE reads with MiXCR. The data contain 580,000 or so distinct CDR3 sequences, around a sixth of them singletons. The receptor was isolated from an adult woman who had mild COVID-19 (a few samples of this study predate the infection). Cell type and time point are not known. The chain links TRBV9 to TRBJ2-1; D possibly corresponds to TRBD2 (6 bases). Source material: PBMCs or a T cell subset sorted from them (not recorded which). The CDR3 sequence is CASSVGGRSSYNEQFF. DNA for the CDR3: TGTGCCAGCAGCGTAGGGGGGAGGAGCTCCTACAATGAGCAGTTCTTC.